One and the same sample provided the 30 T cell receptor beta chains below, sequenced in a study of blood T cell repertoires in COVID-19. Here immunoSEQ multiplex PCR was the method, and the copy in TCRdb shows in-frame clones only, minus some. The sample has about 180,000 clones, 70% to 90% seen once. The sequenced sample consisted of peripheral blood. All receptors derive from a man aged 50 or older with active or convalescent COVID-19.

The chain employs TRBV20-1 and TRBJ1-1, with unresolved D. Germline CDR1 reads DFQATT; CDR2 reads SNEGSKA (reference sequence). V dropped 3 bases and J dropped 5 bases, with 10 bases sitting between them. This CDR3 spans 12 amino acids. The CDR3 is CSASWAFTEAFF. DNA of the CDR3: TGCAGTGCTAGTTGGGCGTTTACTGAAGCTTTCTTT.

In DNA form, the CDR3 reads TGTGCCAGCAGCGTCGAAACAGGGGGAGACTATGGCTACACCTTC. Amino acids: CASSVETGGDYGYTF. The chain recombines TRBV9 with TRBJ1-2; TRBD1 aligns across 8 bases. The germline V gene encodes CDR1 SGDLS and CDR2 YYNGEE. The ends lost 2 bases at V and 3 bases at J; junction bases unmatched: 6. This CDR3 is built from 15 residues.

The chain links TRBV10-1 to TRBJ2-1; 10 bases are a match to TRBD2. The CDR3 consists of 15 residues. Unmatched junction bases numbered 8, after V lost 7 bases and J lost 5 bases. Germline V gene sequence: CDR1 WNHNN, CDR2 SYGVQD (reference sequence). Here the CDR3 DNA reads TGCGCCAGCAAAGCGGGAGGGCCCCCTAACAATGAGCAGTTCTTC. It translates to CASKAGGPPNNEQFF.

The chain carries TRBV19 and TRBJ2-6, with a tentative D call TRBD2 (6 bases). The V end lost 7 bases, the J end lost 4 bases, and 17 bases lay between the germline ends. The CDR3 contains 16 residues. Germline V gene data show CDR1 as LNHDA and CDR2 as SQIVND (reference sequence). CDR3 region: CASTTGGAAGANVLTF. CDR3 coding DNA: TGTGCCAGTACCACCGGGGGAGCAGCAGGGGCCAACGTCCTGACTTTC.

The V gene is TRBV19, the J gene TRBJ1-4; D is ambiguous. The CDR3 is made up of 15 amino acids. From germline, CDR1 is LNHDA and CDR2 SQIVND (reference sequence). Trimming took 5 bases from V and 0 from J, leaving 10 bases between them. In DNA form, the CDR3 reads TGTGCCAGTAGTGTCCAGTTTTCAACTAATGAAAAACTGTTTTTT. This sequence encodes CASSVQFSTNEKLFF.

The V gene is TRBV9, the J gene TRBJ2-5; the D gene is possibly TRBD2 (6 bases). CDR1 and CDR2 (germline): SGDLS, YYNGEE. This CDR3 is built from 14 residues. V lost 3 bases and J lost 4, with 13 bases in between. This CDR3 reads CASSEGLPPETQYF. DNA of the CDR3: TGTGCCAGCAGCGAGGGACTTCCCCCAGAGACCCAGTACTTC.

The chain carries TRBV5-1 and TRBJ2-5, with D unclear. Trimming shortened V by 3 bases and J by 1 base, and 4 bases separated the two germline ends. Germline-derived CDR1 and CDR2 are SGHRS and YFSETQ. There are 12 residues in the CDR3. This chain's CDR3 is CASSSPQETQYF. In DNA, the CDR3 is TGCGCCAGCAGCTCTCCCCAAGAGACCCAGTACTTC.

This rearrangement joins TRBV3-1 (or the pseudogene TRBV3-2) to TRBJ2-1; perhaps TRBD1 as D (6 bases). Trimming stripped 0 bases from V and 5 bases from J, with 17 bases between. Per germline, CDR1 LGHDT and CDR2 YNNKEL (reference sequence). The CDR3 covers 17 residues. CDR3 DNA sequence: TGTGCCAGCAGCCAAGATATAGAACAGGGAACCCACAATGAGCAGTTCTTC. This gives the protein CASSQDIEQGTHNEQFF.

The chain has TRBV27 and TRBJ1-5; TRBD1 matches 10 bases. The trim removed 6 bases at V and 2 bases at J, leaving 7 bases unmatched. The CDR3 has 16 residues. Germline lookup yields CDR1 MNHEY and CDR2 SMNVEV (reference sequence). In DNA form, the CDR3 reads TGTGCCAGCAGCCGGACAGGGGGACGGCGCAATCAGCCCCAGCATTTT. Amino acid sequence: CASSRTGGRRNQPQHF.

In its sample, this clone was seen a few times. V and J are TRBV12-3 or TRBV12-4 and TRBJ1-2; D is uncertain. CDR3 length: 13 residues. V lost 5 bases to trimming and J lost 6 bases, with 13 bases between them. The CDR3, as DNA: TGTGCCAGCAGTACGGGAAGAAGTGATGGCTACACCTTC. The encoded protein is CASSTGRSDGYTF.

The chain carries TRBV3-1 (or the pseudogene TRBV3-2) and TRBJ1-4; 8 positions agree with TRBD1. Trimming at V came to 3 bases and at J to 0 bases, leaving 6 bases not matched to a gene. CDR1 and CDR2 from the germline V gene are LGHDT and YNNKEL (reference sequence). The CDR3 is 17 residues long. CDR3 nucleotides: TGTGCCAGCAGCCACGCCCAGGGGGCCTCAACTAATGAAAAACTGTTTTTT. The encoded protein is CASSHAQGASTNEKLFF.

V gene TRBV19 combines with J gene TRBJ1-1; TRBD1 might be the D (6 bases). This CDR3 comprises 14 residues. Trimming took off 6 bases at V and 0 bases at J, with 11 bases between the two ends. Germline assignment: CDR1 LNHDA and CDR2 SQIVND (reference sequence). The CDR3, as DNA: TGTGCCAGTAGGGGGACACCGATGAACACTGAAGCTTTCTTT. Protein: CASRGTPMNTEAFF.

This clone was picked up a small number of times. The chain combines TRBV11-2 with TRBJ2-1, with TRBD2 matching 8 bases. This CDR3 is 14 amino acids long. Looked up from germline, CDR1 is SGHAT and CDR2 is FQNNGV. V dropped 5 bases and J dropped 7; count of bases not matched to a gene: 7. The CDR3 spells CASSQRGRMNEQFF. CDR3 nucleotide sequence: TGTGCCAGCAGCCAGCGGGGGCGGATGAATGAGCAGTTCTTC.

CDR3 residues: CASTSRQGATEAFF. The CDR3 DNA reads TGTGCCAGCACCTCCCGTCAGGGGGCAACTGAAGCTTTCTTT. This chain joins TRBV27 and TRBJ1-1; TRBD1 matches 8 bases. This CDR3 contains 14 residues. Losses at the gene ends were 7 bases for V and 5 bases for J; bases not matched to a gene: 9. Germline assignment: CDR1 MNHEY and CDR2 SMNVEV (reference sequence).

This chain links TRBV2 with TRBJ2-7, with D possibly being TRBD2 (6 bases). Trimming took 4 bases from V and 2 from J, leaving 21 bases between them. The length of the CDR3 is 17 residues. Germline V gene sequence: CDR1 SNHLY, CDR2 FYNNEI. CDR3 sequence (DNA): TGTGCCAGCAGTGGGAGTGTTGGGGACCCGGGGGCCTACGAGCAGTACTTC. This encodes CASSGSVGDPGAYEQYF.

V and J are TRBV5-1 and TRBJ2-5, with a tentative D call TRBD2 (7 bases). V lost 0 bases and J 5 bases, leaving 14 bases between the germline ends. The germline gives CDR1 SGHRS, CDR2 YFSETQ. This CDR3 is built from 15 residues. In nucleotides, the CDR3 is TGCGCCAGCAGCTTGGCCGGGGGAGGGGGGGAGACCCAGTACTTC. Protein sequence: CASSLAGGGGETQYF. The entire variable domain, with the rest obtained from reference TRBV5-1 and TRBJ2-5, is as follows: KAGVTQTPRYLIKTRGQQVTLSCSPISGHRSVSWYQQTPGQGLQFLFEYFSETQRNKGNFPGRFSGRQFSNSRSEMNVSTLELGDSALYLCASSLAGGGGETQYFGPGTRLLVL.

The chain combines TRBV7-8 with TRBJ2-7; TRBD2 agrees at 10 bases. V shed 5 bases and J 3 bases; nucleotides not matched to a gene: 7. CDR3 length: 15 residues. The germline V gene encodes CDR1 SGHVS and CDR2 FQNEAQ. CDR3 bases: TGTGCCAGCAGCCGTAGCGGGGGGCTATTCTACGAGCAGTACTTC. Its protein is CASSRSGGLFYEQYF.

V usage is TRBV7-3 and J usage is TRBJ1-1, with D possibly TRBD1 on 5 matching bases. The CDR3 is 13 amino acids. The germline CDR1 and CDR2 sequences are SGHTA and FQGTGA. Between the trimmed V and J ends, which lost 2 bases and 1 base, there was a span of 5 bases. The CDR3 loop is CASSLGANTEAFF. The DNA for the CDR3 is TGTGCCAGCAGCTTAGGGGCGAACACTGAAGCTTTCTTT. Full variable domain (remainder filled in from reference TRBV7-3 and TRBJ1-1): GAGVSQTPSNKVTEKGKYVELRCDPISGHTALYWYRQSLGQGPEFLIYFQGTGAADDSGLPNDRFFAVRPEGSVSTLKIQRTERGDSAVYLCASSLGANTEAFFGQGTRLTVV.

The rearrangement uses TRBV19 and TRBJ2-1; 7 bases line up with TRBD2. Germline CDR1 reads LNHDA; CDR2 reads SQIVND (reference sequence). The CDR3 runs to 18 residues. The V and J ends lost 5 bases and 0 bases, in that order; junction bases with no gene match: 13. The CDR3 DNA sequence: TGTGCCAGTAGTTCACAGCGGGGATGGGGGGACTCCTACAATGAGCAGTTCTTC. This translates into CASSSQRGWGDSYNEQFF.

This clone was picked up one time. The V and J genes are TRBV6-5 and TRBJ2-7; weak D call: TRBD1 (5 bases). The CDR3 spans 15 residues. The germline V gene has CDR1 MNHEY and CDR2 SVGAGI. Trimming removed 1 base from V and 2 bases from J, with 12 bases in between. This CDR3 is CASSYFQGMAYEQYF. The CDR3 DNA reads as TGTGCCAGCAGTTACTTCCAGGGCATGGCCTACGAGCAGTACTTC.

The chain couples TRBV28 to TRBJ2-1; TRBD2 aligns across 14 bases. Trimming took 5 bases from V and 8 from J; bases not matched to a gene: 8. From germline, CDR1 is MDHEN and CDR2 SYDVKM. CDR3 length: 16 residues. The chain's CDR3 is CASSPTGLAGGYEQFF. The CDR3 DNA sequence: TGTGCCAGCAGTCCCACCGGACTAGCGGGGGGTTATGAGCAGTTCTTC. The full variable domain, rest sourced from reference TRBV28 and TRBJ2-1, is DVKVTQSSRYLVKRTGEKVFLECVQDMDHENMFWYRQDPGLGLRLIYFSYDVKMKEKGDIPEGYSVSREKKERFSLILESASTNQTSMYLCASSPTGLAGGYEQFFGPGTRLTVL.

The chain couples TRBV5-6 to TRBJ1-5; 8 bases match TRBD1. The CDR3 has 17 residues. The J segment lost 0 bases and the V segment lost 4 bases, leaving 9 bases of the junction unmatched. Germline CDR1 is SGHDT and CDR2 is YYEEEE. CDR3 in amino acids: CASSLYGTGYSNQPQHF. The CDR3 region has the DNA TGTGCCAGCAGCCTTTATGGGACAGGTTATAGCAATCAGCCCCAGCATTTT.

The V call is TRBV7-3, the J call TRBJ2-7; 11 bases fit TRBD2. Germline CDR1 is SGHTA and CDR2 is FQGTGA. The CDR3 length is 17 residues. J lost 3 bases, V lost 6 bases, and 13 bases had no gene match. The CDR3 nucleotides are TGTGCCAGCAGACTAGGGCTAGCGGGAGGCTCTGACTACGAGCAGTACTTC. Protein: CASRLGLAGGSDYEQYF.

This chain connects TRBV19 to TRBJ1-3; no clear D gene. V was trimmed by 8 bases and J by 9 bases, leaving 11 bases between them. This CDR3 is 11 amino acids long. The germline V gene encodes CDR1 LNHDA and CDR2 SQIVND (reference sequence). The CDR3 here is CASEGRRTIYF. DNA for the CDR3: TGTGCCAGTGAGGGCAGGCGCACCATATATTTT.

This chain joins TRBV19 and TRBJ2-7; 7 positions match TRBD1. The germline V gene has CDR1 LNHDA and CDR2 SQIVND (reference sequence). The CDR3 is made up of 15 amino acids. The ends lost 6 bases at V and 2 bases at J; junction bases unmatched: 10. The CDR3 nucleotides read TGTGCCAGTAGGACGACCGGGACAGTCCCCTACGAGCAGTACTTC. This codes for CASRTTGTVPYEQYF.

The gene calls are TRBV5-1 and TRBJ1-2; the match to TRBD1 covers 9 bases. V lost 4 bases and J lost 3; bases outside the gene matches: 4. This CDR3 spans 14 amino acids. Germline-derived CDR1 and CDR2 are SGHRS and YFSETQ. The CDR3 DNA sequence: TGCGCCAGCAGCCCGGGACAGGGCGACTATGGCTACACCTTC. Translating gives CASSPGQGDYGYTF.

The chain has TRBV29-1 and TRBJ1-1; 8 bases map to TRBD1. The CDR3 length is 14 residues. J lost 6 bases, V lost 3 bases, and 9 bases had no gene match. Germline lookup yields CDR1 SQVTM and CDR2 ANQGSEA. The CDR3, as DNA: TGCAGCGTTGAGAAGTCAGGGGGCCGGTCTGAAGCTTTCTTT. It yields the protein CSVEKSGGRSEAFF. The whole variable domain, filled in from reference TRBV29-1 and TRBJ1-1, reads SAVISQKPSRDICQRGTSLTIQCQVDSQVTMMFWYRQQPGQSLTLIATANQGSEATYESGFVIDKFPISRPNLTFSTLTVSNMSPEDSSIYLCSVEKSGGRSEAFFGQGTRLTVV.

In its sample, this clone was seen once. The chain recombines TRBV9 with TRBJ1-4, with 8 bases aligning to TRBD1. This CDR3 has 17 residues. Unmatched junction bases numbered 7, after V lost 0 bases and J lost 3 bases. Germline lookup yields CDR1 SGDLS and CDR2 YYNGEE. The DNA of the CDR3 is TGTGCCAGCAGCGTAGGGGTCAGGGGGCGACCTAATGAAAAACTGTTTTTT. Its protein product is CASSVGVRGRPNEKLFF.

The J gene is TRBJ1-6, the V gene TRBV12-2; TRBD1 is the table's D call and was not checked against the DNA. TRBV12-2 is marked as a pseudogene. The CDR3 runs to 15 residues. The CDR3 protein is CASRSFPTGGLPLHF. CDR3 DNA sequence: TGTGCAAGTCGCTCCTTCCCGACAGGGGGCCTACCCCTCCACTTT.

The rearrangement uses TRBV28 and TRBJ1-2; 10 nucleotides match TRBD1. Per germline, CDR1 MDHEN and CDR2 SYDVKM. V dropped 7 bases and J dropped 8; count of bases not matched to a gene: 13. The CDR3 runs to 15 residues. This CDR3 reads CASKTTGGAYRGYTF. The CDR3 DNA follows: TGTGCCAGCAAAACGACAGGGGGCGCGTATAGGGGCTACACCTTC.